One and the same sample provided the 11 T cell receptor beta chains below, sequenced in a study of regulatory T cells. The PCR used 52 TRBV and 13 TRBJ primers. Data came from immunoSEQ multiplex PCR; TCRdb stores just in-frame clones and leaves some out. The table has tens of thousands of clones, more than 85% seen once. The sequencing input was CD8+ T cells sorted from blood. The receptors come from a child aged 2 to 15 with CD3G deficiency.

J is TRBJ2-7 and V is TRBV28; D gene unclear. Per the germline V gene, CDR1 is MDHEN and CDR2 is SYDVKM. Between the trimmed V and J ends, which lost 6 bases and 0 bases, there was a span of 12 bases. There are 14 residues in the CDR3. Here the CDR3 reads CASSPPGLSYEQYF. CDR3 DNA: TGTGCCAGCAGCCCGCCGGGCCTCTCCTACGAGCAGTACTTC.

V is TRBV21-1 and J is TRBJ1-2. TRBV21-1 is given as a pseudogene. This CDR3 contains 16 residues. The CDR3 coding sequence is TGTGCCAGCAGCAAAGAAGATGAGGGGGGGCAAAAGGGCTACACCTTC. It is translated as CASSKEDEGGQKGYTF.

The V call is TRBV28, the J call TRBJ2-7, with TRBD2 matching 13 bases. V lost 6 bases to trimming and J lost 4 bases; unmatched junction nucleotides: 6. The CDR3 is made up of 15 amino acids. CDR1 is MDHEN, CDR2 SYDVKM, per germline. The CDR3 nucleotides are TGTGCCAGCAGCGAAGGACTAGCGGGAGCTTACGAGCAGTACTTC. Translation: CASSEGLAGAYEQYF.

The chain combines TRBV6-1 with TRBJ2-3; either TRBD1 or TRBD2 may supply D (6 bases each). This CDR3 contains 16 residues. With 2 bases removed from V and 3 bases from J, the gap between germline ends came to 15 bases. Germline CDR1 and CDR2: MNHNS and SASEGT. The CDR3 coding sequence is TGTGCCAGCAGTGAAATCGGGGGCGAGATGACAGATACGCAGTATTTT. This encodes CASSEIGGEMTDTQYF.

The chain uses TRBV19 and TRBJ2-2, with D uncertain. V was clipped by 7 bases and J by 1 base, with 7 bases between them. From germline, CDR1 is LNHDA and CDR2 SQIVND (reference sequence). This CDR3 has 13 amino acids. This chain's CDR3 is CASKAWNTGELFF. The DNA for the CDR3 is TGTGCCAGTAAGGCCTGGAACACCGGGGAGCTGTTTTTT.

This clone was seen a single time. This sequence joins TRBV28 and TRBJ2-3; D remains ambiguous. V lost 6 bases to trimming and J lost 5 bases, with 6 bases between them. The germline V gene has CDR1 MDHEN and CDR2 SYDVKM. The CDR3 sequence is 11 residues long. The CDR3 sequence is CASRGIDTQYF. The CDR3 DNA follows: TGTGCCAGCAGGGGAATAGATACGCAGTATTTT. The whole variable domain, filled in from reference TRBV28 and TRBJ2-3, reads DVKVTQSSRYLVKRTGEKVFLECVQDMDHENMFWYRQDPGLGLRLIYFSYDVKMKEKGDIPEGYSVSREKKERFSLILESASTNQTSMYLCASRGIDTQYFGPGTRLTVL.

V and J are TRBV27 and TRBJ1-1; possibly TRBD1 for D (5 bases). Per the germline V gene, CDR1 is MNHEY and CDR2 is SMNVEV (reference sequence). This CDR3 is built from 14 residues. Trimming removed 2 bases from V and 5 bases from J, with 12 bases in between. CDR3 sequence (DNA): TGTGCCAGCAGTTTACAGGGAGGGATTACTGAAGCTTTCTTT. It yields the protein CASSLQGGITEAFF.

The chain combines TRBV10-2 with TRBJ1-1; 8 nucleotides agree with TRBD1. CDR3 size: 14 residues. V was pared by 10 bases and J by 3 bases, with 10 bases of the junction left unmatched. Germline V gene sequence: CDR1 WSHSY, CDR2 SAAADI. The CDR3 region is CATAGQGGDTEAFF. The CDR3 DNA sequence: TGCGCCACCGCAGGACAGGGTGGAGACACTGAAGCTTTCTTT.

The J gene is TRBJ1-1, the V gene TRBV28, with D hard to call. The CDR3 runs to 15 residues. V was clipped by 5 bases and J by 1 base, with 14 bases between them. The germline V gene encodes CDR1 MDHEN and CDR2 SYDVKM. The CDR3 DNA reads as TGTGCCAGCAGTATAATGGACGGCCCGAACACTGAAGCTTTCTTT. Its translation is CASSIMDGPNTEAFF. The variable domain in full, completed from reference TRBV28 and TRBJ1-1, reads DVKVTQSSRYLVKRTGEKVFLECVQDMDHENMFWYRQDPGLGLRLIYFSYDVKMKEKGDIPEGYSVSREKKERFSLILESASTNQTSMYLCASSIMDGPNTEAFFGQGTRLTVV.

The V and J genes are TRBV5-1 and TRBJ2-6; D remains ambiguous. V was trimmed by 0 bases and J by 0 bases, leaving 4 bases between them. Germline CDR1 is SGHRS and CDR2 is YFSETQ. This CDR3 spans 15 amino acids. CDR3 amino acids: CASSLGSSGANVLTF. The CDR3 DNA reads as TGCGCCAGCAGCTTGGGGAGCTCTGGGGCCAACGTCCTGACTTTC. The whole variable domain, remainder taken from reference TRBV5-1 and TRBJ2-6, is KAGVTQTPRYLIKTRGQQVTLSCSPISGHRSVSWYQQTPGQGLQFLFEYFSETQRNKGNFPGRFSGRQFSNSRSEMNVSTLELGDSALYLCASSLGSSGANVLTFGAGSRLTVL.

This clone was recorded once. CDR3 in amino acids: CASSESWGGYGYTF. The CDR3 DNA reads TGTGCCAGCAGTGAGTCGTGGGGTGGATATGGCTACACCTTC. The chain links TRBV6-1 to TRBJ1-2; no clear D gene. Per germline, CDR1 MNHNS and CDR2 SASEGT. V lost 3 bases, J lost 5 bases, and 13 bases lay in between. The CDR3 is 14 residues long.